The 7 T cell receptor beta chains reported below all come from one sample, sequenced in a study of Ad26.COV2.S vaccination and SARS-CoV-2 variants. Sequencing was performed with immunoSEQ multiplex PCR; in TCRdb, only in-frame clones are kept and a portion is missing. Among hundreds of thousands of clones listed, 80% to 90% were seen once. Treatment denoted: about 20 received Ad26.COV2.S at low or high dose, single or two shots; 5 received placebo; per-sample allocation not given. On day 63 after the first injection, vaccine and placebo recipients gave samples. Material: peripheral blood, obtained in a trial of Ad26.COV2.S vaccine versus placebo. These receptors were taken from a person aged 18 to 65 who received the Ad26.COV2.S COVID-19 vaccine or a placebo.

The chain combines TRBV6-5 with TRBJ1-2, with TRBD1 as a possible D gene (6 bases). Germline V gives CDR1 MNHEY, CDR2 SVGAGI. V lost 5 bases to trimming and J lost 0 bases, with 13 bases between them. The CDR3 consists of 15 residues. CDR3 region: CASSPTDSANYGYTF. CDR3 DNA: TGTGCCAGCAGTCCAACGGACAGCGCTAACTATGGCTACACCTTC.

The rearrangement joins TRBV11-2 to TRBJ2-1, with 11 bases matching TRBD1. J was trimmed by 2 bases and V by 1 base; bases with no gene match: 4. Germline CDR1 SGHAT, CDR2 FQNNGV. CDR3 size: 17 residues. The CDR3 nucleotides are TGTGCCAGCAGCTTAGGGACAGGGGGCGCCCCCTACAATGAGCAGTTCTTC. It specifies CASSLGTGGAPYNEQFF.

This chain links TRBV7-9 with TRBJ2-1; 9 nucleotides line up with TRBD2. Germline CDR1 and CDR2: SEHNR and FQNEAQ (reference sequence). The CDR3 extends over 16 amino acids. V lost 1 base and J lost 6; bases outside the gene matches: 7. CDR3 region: CASSLGLAGPLNEQFF. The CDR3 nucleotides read TGTGCCAGCAGCTTAGGGCTAGCGGGACCTCTCAATGAGCAGTTCTTC.

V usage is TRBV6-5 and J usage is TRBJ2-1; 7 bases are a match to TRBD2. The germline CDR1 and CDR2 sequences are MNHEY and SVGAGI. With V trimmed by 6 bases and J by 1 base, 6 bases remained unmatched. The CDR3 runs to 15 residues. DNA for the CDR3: TGTGCCAGCAGGAAGGGGAGGGGATCCTACAATGAGCAGTTCTTC. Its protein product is CASRKGRGSYNEQFF.

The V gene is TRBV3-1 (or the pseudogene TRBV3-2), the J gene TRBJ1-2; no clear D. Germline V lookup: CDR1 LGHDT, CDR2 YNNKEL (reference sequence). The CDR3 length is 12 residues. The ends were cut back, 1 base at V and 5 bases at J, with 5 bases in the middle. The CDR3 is CASSQVEYGYTF. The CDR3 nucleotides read TGTGCCAGCAGCCAAGTGGAGTATGGCTACACCTTC.

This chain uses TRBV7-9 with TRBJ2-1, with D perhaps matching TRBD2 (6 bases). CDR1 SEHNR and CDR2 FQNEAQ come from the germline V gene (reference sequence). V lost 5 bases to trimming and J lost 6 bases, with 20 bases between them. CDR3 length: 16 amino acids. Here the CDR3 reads CASSLHGTDGANEQFF. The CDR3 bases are TGTGCCAGCAGCCTACACGGGACTGACGGGGCCAATGAGCAGTTCTTC.

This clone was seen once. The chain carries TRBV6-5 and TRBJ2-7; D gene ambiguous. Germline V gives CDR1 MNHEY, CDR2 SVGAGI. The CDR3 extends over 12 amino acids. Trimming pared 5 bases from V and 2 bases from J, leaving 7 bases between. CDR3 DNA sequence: TGTGCCAGCAGTCCAAGAACCTACGAGCAGTACTTC. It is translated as CASSPRTYEQYF.